These T cell receptor beta chains were read from a single sample in a study of patients and donors after allogeneic stem cell transplantation. Using its own MiXCR run on the RT-PCR reads, TCRdb lists one record per CDR3 protein. In the table there are under 200,000 distinct CDR3 sequences, about 30% of which are singletons. The sequenced sample consisted of blood, either unsorted or a sorted T cell fraction (not recorded which). The receptors originated from a human donor who was either an allogeneic HSCT recipient or a stem cell or donor lymphocyte infusion donor (not recorded which). It is not recorded whose cells these are; they may come from a transplant donor. The CDR3 runs from the conserved cysteine through the conserved F or W. Fields, in order: D gene, V gene, clone size, J gene, CDR3 DNA, CDR3 protein. A D gene is named only where the DNA matches it firmly. Some rows mark clone size as missing; the rest say once, few, many or name a class of expanded clone.

D: -
V: TRBV4-3
size: -
J: TRBJ1-2
DNA: TGCGCCAGCAGCAAGTTCAGGGGAGCAGGTCTTGACTATGGCTACACCTTC
CDR3: CASSKFRGAGLDYGYTF

D: -
V: TRBV27
size: -
J: TRBJ2-3
DNA: TGTGCCAGCAGTTTATCAAGGTTCCTTGGGGCAGATACGCAGTATTTT
CDR3: CASSLSRFLGADTQYF

D: -
V: TRBV5-1
size: -
J: TRBJ2-7
DNA: TGCGCCAGCAGCTTGGAAAGCCCTTGGGAGCAGTACTTC
CDR3: CASSLESPWEQYF

D: TRBD1
V: TRBV6-4
size: -
J: TRBJ2-2
DNA: TGTGCCAGCACCCGGGACAGGGGCGGCGGGGAGCTGTTTTTT
CDR3: CASTRDRGGGELFF

D: TRBD1
V: TRBV18
size: few
J: TRBJ2-6
DNA: TGTGCCAGCTCACCGGTGAGACAGGGGACCGGGGCCAACGTCCTGACTTTC
CDR3: CASSPVRQGTGANVLTF

D: -
V: TRBV7-2
size: -
J: TRBJ1-4
DNA: TGTGCCAGCAGACCTGGACCTTCAACTAATGAAAAACTGTTTTTT
CDR3: CASRPGPSTNEKLFF

D: TRBD1
V: TRBV20-1
size: -
J: TRBJ1-6
DNA: TGCAGTGCCGCGAGAACAGGGGGTAGCTCCTATAATTCACCCCTCCACTTT
CDR3: CSAARTGGSSYNSPLHF

D: TRBD1
V: TRBV28
size: many
J: TRBJ1-5
DNA: TGTGCCAGCAGTATGACCGGGACAGGCAATCAGCCCCAGCATTTT
CDR3: CASSMTGTGNQPQHF

D: TRBD2
V: TRBV7-2
size: few
J: TRBJ2-2
DNA: TGTGCCAGCAGCTTATTCCCCCTAGCGGGCCTGGGCGGGGAGCTGTTTTTT
CDR3: CASSLFPLAGLGGELFF

D: TRBD2
V: TRBV6-5
size: few
J: TRBJ2-1
DNA: TGTGCCAGCAGTTACGGATCTAGCGGGAACAATGAGCAGTTCTTC
CDR3: CASSYGSSGNNEQFF

D: TRBD1
V: TRBV18
size: -
J: TRBJ2-7
DNA: TGTGCCAGCTCACCAATGGGGCCCGGGACAGGGCTGATGGAGCAGTACTTC
CDR3: CASSPMGPGTGLMEQYF

D: TRBD2
V: TRBV27
size: -
J: TRBJ2-1
DNA: TGTGCCAGCAAGGGACTAGCGGGAGGGTACAATGAGCAGTTCTTC
CDR3: CASKGLAGGYNEQFF

D: -
V: TRBV6-6
size: -
J: TRBJ1-5
DNA: TGTGCCAGCAGGAGCGGACAGAATAGCAATCAGCCCCAGCATTTT
CDR3: CASRSGQNSNQPQHF

D: -
V: TRBV7-8
size: -
J: TRBJ2-5
DNA: TGTGCCAGCAGCTTAGAGATCGGGGGATCGTACCAAGAGACCCAGTACTTC
CDR3: CASSLEIGGSYQETQYF

D: -
V: TRBV6-6
size: -
J: TRBJ1-2
DNA: TGTGCCAGCAGTTACCTCAGAACCTACTATGGCTACACCTTC
CDR3: CASSYLRTYYGYTF

D: TRBD2
V: TRBV4-3
size: -
J: TRBJ2-1
DNA: TGCGCCAGCAGCCAAGTCCTAGCGGGAGGCACCTCCTACAATGAGCAGTTCTTC
CDR3: CASSQVLAGGTSYNEQFF

D: TRBD2
V: TRBV4-1
size: -
J: TRBJ2-1
DNA: TGCGCCAGCAGACTTAGCGGGATTGGATTCAATGAGCAGTTCTTC
CDR3: CASRLSGIGFNEQFF

D: -
V: TRBV5-8
size: few
J: TRBJ1-5
DNA: TGTGCCAGCAGCTTGTGGGGGGACCAGCCCCAGCATTTT
CDR3: CASSLWGDQPQHF

D: -
V: TRBV5-1
size: -
J: TRBJ1-4
DNA: TGCGCCAGCAGCTTGGTGACAGGAAATGAAAAACTGTTTTTT
CDR3: CASSLVTGNEKLFF

D: -
V: TRBV7-6
size: -
J: TRBJ1-1
DNA: TGTGCCAGCAGCTTAGGCGCCCTCTACACCAACACTGAAGCTTTCTTT
CDR3: CASSLGALYTNTEAFF

D: -
V: TRBV6-5
size: -
J: TRBJ2-1
DNA: TGTGCCAGCAGCCCCCAAATCGCGGTTGCTACCCACAATGAGCAGTTCTTC
CDR3: CASSPQIAVATHNEQFF

D: -
V: TRBV2
size: few
J: TRBJ2-5
DNA: TGTGCCAGCAGGGGATGGGATGAGACCCAGTACTTC
CDR3: CASRGWDETQYF

D: TRBD2
V: TRBV5-8
size: -
J: TRBJ2-1
DNA: TGTGCCAGCAGCTTGGCCCTTCCGGGACTAGCGGTTTACAATGAGCAGTTCTTC
CDR3: CASSLALPGLAVYNEQFF

D: -
V: TRBV5-6
size: -
J: TRBJ2-1
DNA: TGTGCCAGCAGCCCGGGGGCATCGCGGCCTCCAGAGCAGTTCTTC
CDR3: CASSPGASRPPEQFF

D: -
V: TRBV7-2
size: -
J: TRBJ1-4
DNA: TGTGCCAGCAGCTTGAGCACAACTAATGAAAAACTGTTTTTT
CDR3: CASSLSTTNEKLFF

D: -
V: TRBV10-3
size: many
J: TRBJ1-5
DNA: TGTGCCATCAGTTCAGGGACTAGCAATCAGCCCCAGCATTTT
CDR3: CAISSGTSNQPQHF

D: -
V: TRBV20-1
size: -
J: TRBJ1-5
DNA: TGCAGTGCTAGGGCTGGACAGAGCAATCAGCCCCAGCATTTT
CDR3: CSARAGQSNQPQHF

D: TRBD2
V: TRBV7-2
size: -
J: TRBJ2-6
DNA: TGTGCCAGCAGCATCCCGGGACTAGCACTCTCTGGGGCCAACGTCCTGACTTTC
CDR3: CASSIPGLALSGANVLTF

D: -
V: TRBV9
size: few
J: TRBJ2-1
DNA: TGTGCCAGCAGCGTACGCGGAACGGGAGACTCCTACAATGAGCAGTTCTTC
CDR3: CASSVRGTGDSYNEQFF

D: -
V: TRBV18
size: -
J: TRBJ1-1
DNA: TGTGCCAGCTCACCACAGGCAGGGATTCAATACCTGGGGAACACTGAAGCTTTCTTT
CDR3: CASSPQAGIQYLGNTEAFF

D: -
V: TRBV5-1
size: many
J: TRBJ1-4
DNA: TGCGCCAGCAGCTCCTCTCCGGGACGGGATAATGAAAAACTGTTTTTT
CDR3: CASSSSPGRDNEKLFF

D: TRBD1
V: TRBV12-3/TRBV12-4
size: few
J: TRBJ1-3
DNA: TGTGCCAGCAGACATCCGGGACAGGCCACTGGAAACACCATATATTTT
CDR3: CASRHPGQATGNTIYF

D: TRBD2
V: TRBV12-3/TRBV12-4
size: -
J: TRBJ2-1
DNA: TGTGCCAGCAGCCTCCGGACTAGCGGGTTCAATGAGCAGTTCTTC
CDR3: CASSLRTSGFNEQFF

D: -
V: TRBV20-1
size: few
J: TRBJ2-1
DNA: TGCAGTGCTCCCCCAACTAGAGGCTCCTACAATGAGCAGTTCTTC
CDR3: CSAPPTRGSYNEQFF

D: -
V: TRBV18
size: -
J: TRBJ2-2
DNA: TGTGCCAGCTCACCGCGAAATGCCGGGGAGCTGTTTTTT
CDR3: CASSPRNAGELFF

D: -
V: TRBV18
size: -
J: TRBJ2-5
DNA: TGTGCCAGCTCACCACGACCGGAAGAGACCCAGTACTTC
CDR3: CASSPRPEETQYF

D: TRBD2
V: TRBV7-2
size: -
J: TRBJ2-5
DNA: TGTGCCAGCAGCTTAGGGAGGACTAGCGGGAGCATTTGGGAGACCCAGTACTTC
CDR3: CASSLGRTSGSIWETQYF

D: -
V: TRBV5-5
size: many
J: TRBJ2-7
DNA: TGTGCCAGCAGCCTTACCTACGAGCAGTACTTC
CDR3: CASSLTYEQYF

D: -
V: TRBV5-5
size: -
J: TRBJ1-3
DNA: TGTGCCAGCAGCTCAGGGGCGTCCTCCTCTGGAAACACCATATATTTT
CDR3: CASSSGASSSGNTIYF

D: -
V: TRBV29-1
size: many
J: TRBJ1-2
DNA: TGCAGCGTTTCACACCGGGACACTAACTATGGCTACACCTTC
CDR3: CSVSHRDTNYGYTF

D: -
V: TRBV15
size: few
J: TRBJ1-3
DNA: TGTGCCACCAGCAGAGAGGGTTGGGCAACAAACACCATATATTTT
CDR3: CATSREGWATNTIYF

D: -
V: TRBV21-1
size: few
J: TRBJ2-2
DNA: TGTGCCAGCATCCGATGGGCGGGAGCGGCCGGGGAGCTGTTTTTT
CDR3: CASIRWAGAAGELFF

D: -
V: TRBV9
size: -
J: TRBJ1-1
DNA: TGTGCCAGCAGCGCCCTGGGGGCGAACACTGAAGCTTTCTTT
CDR3: CASSALGANTEAFF

D: -
V: TRBV27
size: few
J: TRBJ2-5
DNA: TGTGCCAGCAGTCCCCACCCAACGGTAGAGACCCAGTACTTC
CDR3: CASSPHPTVETQYF

D: -
V: TRBV27
size: -
J: TRBJ2-7
DNA: TGTGCCAGCAGTTTAATCCCCCCAGGCAGGGGCGCTTACGAGCAGTACTTC
CDR3: CASSLIPPGRGAYEQYF

D: -
V: TRBV20-1
size: -
J: TRBJ2-7
DNA: TGCAGTGCGCCGCCGGGGCCTGGGAGAGAGCAGTACTTC
CDR3: CSAPPGPGREQYF

D: TRBD1
V: TRBV12-3/TRBV12-4
size: -
J: TRBJ2-5
DNA: TGTGCCAGCAGCTCCGGACAGGGACAAGAGACCCAGTACTTC
CDR3: CASSSGQGQETQYF

D: -
V: TRBV5-1
size: -
J: TRBJ1-1
DNA: TGCGCCAGCAGCTTAAAGAAGGGACAGAACACTGAAGCTTTCTTT
CDR3: CASSLKKGQNTEAFF

D: -
V: TRBV28
size: few
J: TRBJ2-5
DNA: TGTGCCAGCAGTTCCCTAACTAGGGGTAGGGGGGAGACCCAGTACTTC
CDR3: CASSSLTRGRGETQYF

D: TRBD2
V: TRBV6-5
size: -
J: TRBJ2-1
DNA: TGTGCCAGCAGTTATGGGGCGGGAGGGCTCGATGAGCAGTTCTTC
CDR3: CASSYGAGGLDEQFF

D: -
V: TRBV20-1
size: few
J: TRBJ2-2
DNA: TGCAGTGCTCGAACAGGGCGGGGCACCGGGGAGCTGTTTTTT
CDR3: CSARTGRGTGELFF

D: -
V: TRBV6-5
size: few
J: TRBJ2-2
DNA: TGTGCCAGCAGCCAACAGGGGGGGACCGGGGAGCTGTTTTTT
CDR3: CASSQQGGTGELFF

D: -
V: TRBV12-3/TRBV12-4
size: many
J: TRBJ1-3
DNA: TGTGCCAGCAGTGTCAATTCTGGAAACACCATATATTTT
CDR3: CASSVNSGNTIYF

D: TRBD1
V: TRBV7-9
size: -
J: TRBJ1-4
DNA: TGTGCCAGCAGCGCACGACAGGGGAACTATGAAAAACTGTTTTTT
CDR3: CASSARQGNYEKLFF